Listed below are T cell receptor beta chains from one sample, sequenced in a study of cytomegalovirus exposure and HLA in healthy donors. Assay used: immunoSEQ multiplex PCR; TCRdb lists only in-frame clones, some missing. The table has 100,000 to 150,000 clones, around 87% seen once. Sequencing used PBMCs. These TCRs come from a woman between 25 and 40 years old in good health and CMV-seronegative. CDR3s include the opening cysteine and the closing phenylalanine or tryptophan. D genes are given only for firm matches. Some rows have no size entry. The others give once, few or many, or a class for an expanded clone.

-,15,TRBV7-9,TRBD2,TRBJ2-1,CASSSGTSRSNEQFF,TGTGCCAGCAGCTCCGGGACTAGCAGAAGCAATGAGCAGTTCTTC
-,15,TRBV19,TRBD1,TRBJ1-5,CASSQGARSNQPQHF,TGTGCCAGTAGTCAGGGGGCGCGGAGCAATCAGCCCCAGCATTTT
-,16,TRBV28,-,TRBJ1-5,CASSLFHGRPNQPQHF,TGTGCCAGCAGTTTATTTCACGGGAGACCCAATCAGCCCCAGCATTTT
-,17,TRBV27,TRBD2,TRBJ2-7,CASSPIGVGLGGGVQYF,TGTGCCAGCAGTCCCATAGGTGTGGGGTTGGGGGGGGGAGTGCAGTACTTC
once,18,TRBV28,TRBD1,TRBJ2-3,CASSLGTGQSPSTDTQYF,TGTGCCAGCAGTTTAGGTACGGGACAGAGCCCTAGCACAGATACGCAGTATTTT
-,13,TRBV6-1,-,TRBJ2-2,CASRKLGVGELFF,TGTGCCAGCCGAAAGCTCGGGGTGGGGGAGCTGTTTTTT
-,15,TRBV2,TRBD2,TRBJ2-3,CASKAATSYTDTQYF,TGTGCCAGCAAGGCCGCGACTAGCTACACAGATACGCAGTATTTT
-,15,TRBV28,-,TRBJ1-5,CASSSISGSNQPQHF,TGTGCCAGCAGCTCCATATCGGGTAGCAATCAGCCCCAGCATTTT
once,16,TRBV4-3,TRBD2,TRBJ2-1,CASSQDGTSGGVEQFF,TGCGCCAGCAGCCAAGACGGGACTAGCGGGGGGGTTGAGCAGTTCTTC
-,15,TRBV5-1,TRBD2,TRBJ2-1,CASSLDGLAGGSGFF,TGCGCCAGCAGCTTGGATGGACTAGCGGGGGGGAGTGGATTCTTC
-,15,TRBV28,-,TRBJ1-5,CASSLSPRGNQPQHF,TGTGCCAGCAGTTTATCCCCGCGGGGAAATCAGCCCCAGCATTTT
-,13,TRBV14,-,TRBJ2-7,CASSQEGARPPNF,TGTGCCAGCAGCCAAGAGGGAGCACGGCCTCCTAACTTC
once,16,TRBV7-2,-,TRBJ2-3,CASSKQPGLLTDTQYF,TGTGCCAGCAGCAAGCAGCCGGGACTCCTCACAGATACGCAGTATTTT
-,16,TRBV6-5,TRBD1,TRBJ1-2,CASSFGGDRDLQGYTF,TGTGCCAGCAGTTTCGGCGGGGACAGGGACTTACAGGGCTACACCTTC
-,15,TRBV6-6,-,TRBJ2-2,CASSYSPTGTGELFF,TGTGCCAGCAGCTACTCCCCCACAGGGACCGGGGAGCTGTTTTTT
-,14,TRBV7-9,-,TRBJ2-2,CSSRNTGGAGELFF,TGTTCCAGCAGAAATACAGGGGGGGCCGGGGAGCTGTTTTTT
-,14,TRBV28,-,TRBJ2-7,CASREPGTTYEQYF,TGTGCCAGCAGGGAACCCGGGACAACCTACGAGCAGTACTTC
-,13,TRBV14,-,TRBJ2-7,CASSQMTGSEQYF,TGTGCCAGCAGCCAGATGACAGGTTCCGAGCAGTACTTC
few,18,TRBV4-3,-,TRBJ1-4,CASSRGTTGGGSNEKLFF,TGCGCCAGCAGCCGAGGAACGACGGGGGGCGGGTCTAATGAAAAACTGTTTTTT
-,15,TRBV5-4,TRBD1,TRBJ1-6,CASSYQTGDLTPLHF,TGTGCCAGCAGCTACCAGACAGGGGATTTGACACCCCTCCACTTT